Included here is one TCR beta chain sequence, with context. Its antigen is still unknown. CDR1 and CDR2 (germline): SEHNR, FQNEAQ (reference sequence). Losses at the gene ends were 5 bases for V and 8 bases for J; bases not matched to a gene: 11. The CDR3 loop spans 15 amino acids. This sample is drawn from a study of CD8+ T cells in alopecia areata. Following RNA extraction, reverse transcription yielded cDNA that acted as the sequencing template. Method: immunoSEQ multiplex PCR; TCRdb's copy keeps in-frame clones and lacks some. In the table there are roughly 170,000 clones, 58% of which are singletons. Documented treatment: oral pan-JAK inhibitor, 5-10 mg twice daily. Regarding the study as a whole: Across lesional scalp, and particularly alopecia totalis/universalis, clonality surpassed that of normal scalp.

This sample comprised CD8+ T cells sorted from blood, obtained at week 24, from a patient treated with tofacitinib. The chain has TRBV7-9 and TRBJ2-1; 8 positions match TRBD1. This TCR was sampled from a human donor with alopecia areata. CDR3 nucleotides: TGTGCCAGCAGCCCCTGGACAGGGTCCCCCTATGAGCAGTTCTTC. Its translation is CASSPWTGSPYEQFF.